Only a few counts were recorded for the clone carrying this T cell receptor (beta chain). The data belong to a study of blood T cell repertoires in COVID-19. Study-level background: COVID-19 samples from acute and convalescent phases originated in the United States, Italy and Spain. T cells, B-cell-depleted T cells, or PBMCs provided the cDNA or gDNA that served as material.

Germline V CDR1 and CDR2: MNHNY, SVGAGI (reference sequence). V lost 6 bases, J lost 2 bases, and 3 bases stayed unmatched. This CDR3 has 13 residues. Per the original data handling: The assay estimated nucleated cells by amplifying reference gene primers. Using immunoSEQ multiplex PCR, the repertoire was profiled, and TCRdb retains in-frame clones only, with some absent. Clone size and V and J calls were adopted from that table, with D and trimming inferred from the DNA. The repertoire includes 230,000 or so clones, roughly 80% of them detected once, and 4.5% to 5.5% sits in the top ten. Material for sequencing was peripheral blood. V is TRBV6-6 and J is TRBJ1-2; 7 bases fit TRBD1. This receptor was obtained from a human donor in a cohort sampled during active COVID-19. This CDR3 reads CASRGTVNYGYTF. In DNA form, the CDR3 reads TGTGCCAGCAGGGGGACAGTAAACTATGGCTACACCTTC.